This TCR beta chain was recovered during a study of cytomegalovirus exposure and HLA in healthy donors. Whole-study findings and limits: Presence/absence analyses rested on an assumption that sequencing depth was roughly uniform across donors. Among TCR beta chains of equal frequency, HLA-associated ones were more clonally expanded in a later analysis. TCR beta chains numbering some 150 were designated cytomegalovirus-associated.

PCR used 60 Vbeta primers and 13 Jbeta primers. Sequencing used immunoSEQ multiplex PCR; TCRdb keeps in-frame clones, though not all of them. The top ten clones hold 1.1% to 1.5% of a sample with more than 150,000 clones, about 85% of them seen once. In this sample, this clone turned up a few times. Its matching antigen is unknown. Material for sequencing was PBMCs. The origin of this receptor is a girl between 5 and 17 years old in good health and CMV-seropositive.

The CDR3 nucleotides read TGTGCCAGCAGTCATCAGGGAAGCCTACTCAATGAGCAGTTCTTC. The encoded protein is CASSHQGSLLNEQFF. The chain employs TRBV25-1 and TRBJ2-1; TRBD1 might be the D (5 bases). Trimming removed 5 bases at V and 6 bases at J, with 17 bases between. Per germline, CDR1 MGHDK and CDR2 SYGVNS. The CDR3 totals 15 residues.